Below, 25 T cell receptor beta chains from the same sample are listed, as sequenced in a study of vaccination effects on CD4 cells after COVID-19. After expansion with viral peptide pools in the ViraFEST assay, antigen-specific CD4+ T cells were sequenced. Between days 9 and 10 of culture, CD4+ T cells were separated out. Participants were given two doses of BNT162b2 or mRNA-1273 vaccine. Their recognized antigens are unknown. Clones were sequenced by immunoSEQ multiplex PCR, and TCRdb holds only the in-frame ones, with some missing. Among about 66,000 clones listed, 76% were seen once. The source was CD4+ T cells from PBMCs cultured with HCoV-OC43 spike peptides, collected after COVID-19 vaccination. Sample subset: HCoV-OC43 spike overlapping peptide pool stimulation. Receptors were obtained from a human donor who received a COVID-19 vaccine.

The CDR3 loop reads CASSPRDNTEAFF. The CDR3 DNA follows: TGCGCCAGCAGCCCCAGGGATAACACTGAAGCTTTCTTT. The rearrangement uses TRBV5-1 and TRBJ1-1, with D possibly matching TRBD1 (5 bases). The CDR3 runs to 13 residues. Germline lookup yields CDR1 SGHRS and CDR2 YFSETQ. V was shortened by 4 bases and J by 2 bases, with 9 bases between the two germline ends.

This chain connects TRBV25-1 to TRBJ2-5; the D call may be TRBD1 or TRBD2 (5 bases each). Germline CDR1 and CDR2: MGHDK and SYGVNS. Trimming stripped 6 bases from V and 5 bases from J, with 16 bases between. The CDR3 has 14 amino acids. The CDR3 DNA reads TGTGCCAGCAGCCCCGGGACCTTCGTGGAGACCCAGTACTTC. Protein sequence: CASSPGTFVETQYF.

The CDR3 is CASSQWTSGTDTQYF. As DNA, the CDR3 is TGTGCCAGCAGCCAATGGACTTCGGGCACAGATACGCAGTATTTT. The genes are TRBV14 and TRBJ2-3; possible D gene TRBD2, 5 bases. The CDR3 totals 15 residues. V lost 2 bases and J lost 1, with 10 bases in between. The V gene's germline CDR1 is SGHDN and CDR2 FVKESK.

V is TRBV6-2 or TRBV6-3 and J is TRBJ1-1; D gene uncertain. The CDR3 sequence is 12 residues long. CDR1 MNHEY and CDR2 SVGEGT come from the germline V gene. Trimming left V 6 bases short and J 2 bases short, with 7 bases between. CDR3 loop: CASSQPNTEAFF. CDR3 nucleotide sequence: TGTGCCAGCAGCCAACCTAACACTGAAGCTTTCTTT.

This clone has more than one count but fewer than ten. The chain couples TRBV9 to TRBJ1-4; tentative D call: TRBD1 (5 bases). CDR3 length: 16 amino acids. Trimming removed 3 bases at V and 4 bases at J, with 16 bases between. The germline V gene has CDR1 SGDLS and CDR2 YYNGEE. The CDR3 DNA is TGTGCCAGCAGCGACGGGGAGGGGTCGTATAATGAAAAACTGTTTTTT. Translated, it gives CASSDGEGSYNEKLFF.

The rearrangement joins TRBV29-1 to TRBJ1-4; D gene unclear. V lost 4 bases and J lost 0, with 6 bases in between. The germline V gene has CDR1 SQVTM and CDR2 ANQGSEA. This CDR3 has 13 amino acids. The DNA for the CDR3 is TGCAGCGTTGGGGAACCAACTAATGAAAAACTGTTTTTT. It translates to CSVGEPTNEKLFF.

The genes are TRBV4-3 and TRBJ1-1; no reliable D call. V dropped 0 bases and J dropped 1 base, with 9 bases sitting between them. Germline V CDR1 and CDR2: LGHNA, YSLEER. This CDR3 is 15 amino acids long. The CDR3 region is CASSQDFGRNTEAFF. In DNA form, the CDR3 reads TGCGCCAGCAGCCAAGATTTCGGCAGGAACACTGAAGCTTTCTTT.

This clone has just one count. The chain employs TRBV6-5 and TRBJ2-5; D is perhaps TRBD1 (6 bases). Germline CDR1 reads MNHEY; CDR2 reads SVGAGI. CDR3 length: 13 amino acids. V shed 9 bases and J shed 5 bases, with 16 bases lying between them. CDR3 sequence reads: CASTGTQRETQYF. The CDR3 DNA reads as TGTGCCAGTACCGGGACACAGCGGGAGACCCAGTACTTC.

The chain combines TRBV7-9 with TRBJ1-3; D is unresolved. This CDR3 has 13 amino acids. The V and J ends lost 3 bases and 1 base respectively, with 4 bases between them. The germline V gene encodes CDR1 SEHNR and CDR2 FQNEAQ (reference sequence). CDR3 protein: CASSLESGNTIYF. The CDR3 DNA is TGTGCCAGCAGCTTGGAGTCTGGAAACACCATATATTTT. Complete variable domain (other parts from reference TRBV7-9 and TRBJ1-3): DTGVSQNPRHKITKRGQNVTFRCDPISEHNRLYWYRQTLGQGPEFLTYFQNEAQLEKSRLLSDRFSAERPKGSFSTLEIQRTEQGDSAMYLCASSLESGNTIYFGEGSWLTVV.

This chain connects TRBV15 to TRBJ2-2; a possible D gene is TRBD1 (5 bases). The germline V gene encodes CDR1 LNHNV and CDR2 YYDKDF (reference sequence). The CDR3 consists of 17 residues. Trimming removed 0 bases from V and 6 bases from J, with 17 bases in between. This CDR3 reads CATSRDVGRVVPGELFF. The DNA for the CDR3 is TGTGCCACCAGCAGAGATGTGGGCAGGGTGGTACCCGGGGAGCTGTTTTTT. The full variable domain, completed using reference TRBV15 and TRBJ2-2, is DAMVIQNPRYQVTQFGKPVTLSCSQTLNHNVMYWYQQKSSQAPKLLFHYYDKDFNNEADTPDNFQSRRPNTSFCFLDIRSPGLGDTAMYLCATSRDVGRVVPGELFFGEGSRLTVL.

The CDR3 DNA reads as TGTGCCAGCTCACCACCAGGGGTCACTGAAGCTTTCTTT. Its protein product is CASSPPGVTEAFF. This chain links TRBV18 with TRBJ1-1; D perhaps matches TRBD1 (5 bases). Between the trimmed V and J ends, which lost 0 bases and 4 bases, there was a span of 6 bases. There are 13 residues in the CDR3. In germline, CDR1 is KGHSH, CDR2 LQKENI.

On this clone: Other DNA sequences in this sample translate to the same CDR3. The genes are TRBV18 and TRBJ1-5, with no clear D. Per the germline V gene, CDR1 is KGHSH and CDR2 is LQKENI. V was pared by 2 bases and J by 1 base, with 3 bases between. The CDR3 covers 13 residues. CDR3 amino acids: CASSPDSNQPQHF. CDR3 coding DNA: TGTGCCAGCTCACCAGACAGCAATCAGCCCCAGCATTTT.

The chain is built from TRBV2 and TRBJ2-6, with 9 bases fitting TRBD1. V lost 7 bases to trimming and J lost 2 bases; unmatched junction nucleotides: 6. This CDR3 comprises 16 residues. Germline-derived CDR1 and CDR2 are SNHLY and FYNNEI. CDR3 region: CASTRQGGAGANVLTF. The DNA for the CDR3 is TGTGCCAGCACAAGACAGGGGGGGGCTGGGGCCAACGTCCTGACTTTC.

The chain carries TRBV19 and TRBJ1-2; tentatively, D is TRBD1 (5 bases). The germline V gene encodes CDR1 LNHDA and CDR2 SQIVND (reference sequence). The CDR3 is 16 amino acids. Deletions cut 6 bases from V and 0 bases from J, with 17 bases between. The CDR3, as DNA: TGTGCCAGTAGCCCATCCGGGGACCGAGCTAACTATGGCTACACCTTC. It is translated as CASSPSGDRANYGYTF.

J is TRBJ1-1 and V is TRBV30; D gene uncertain. The CDR3 runs to 15 residues. V lost 0 bases and J 3 bases, leaving 14 bases between the germline ends. Germline-derived CDR1 and CDR2 are GTSNPN and SVGIG (reference sequence). DNA for the CDR3: TGTGCCTGGAGTGTAGGAGGAAGGCCGTACACTGAAGCTTTCTTT. The encoded protein is CAWSVGGRPYTEAFF.

In its sample, this clone ranks as medium-sized. The rearrangement links TRBV19 to TRBJ1-2; 11 bases align to TRBD1. CDR3 length: 15 residues. The V gene end was trimmed by 7 bases and the J gene end by 7 bases; junction bases not matched to a gene: 11. CDR1 and CDR2 from the germline V gene are LNHDA and SQIVND (reference sequence). The CDR3 DNA reads TGTGCCAGTATCGGGCCCTGGACAGGGGGCAGTGGCTACACCTTC. Amino acids: CASIGPWTGGSGYTF.

V is TRBV2 and J is TRBJ1-4; a possible D gene is TRBD1 (5 bases). Trimming took 6 bases from V and 5 from J, leaving 16 bases between them. The germline gives CDR1 SNHLY, CDR2 FYNNEI. The CDR3 is 15 residues long. The CDR3 region has the DNA TGTGCCAGCAGCGCCTCGGGTTGGGGGAATGAAAAACTGTTTTTT. It yields the protein CASSASGWGNEKLFF.

The chain couples TRBV30 to TRBJ2-6, with D possibly being TRBD1 (6 bases). The CDR3 contains 14 residues. From germline, CDR1 is GTSNPN and CDR2 SVGIG (reference sequence). Trimming pared 6 bases from V and 1 base from J, leaving 10 bases between. The CDR3 DNA sequence: TGTGCCTGTCAACAGGGTTCTGGGGCCAACGTCCTGACTTTC. Protein sequence: CACQQGSGANVLTF.

The chain carries TRBV25-1 and TRBJ1-3; the D gene is possibly TRBD1 (6 bases). The CDR3 extends over 15 amino acids. Germline assignment: CDR1 MGHDK and CDR2 SYGVNS. Trimming left V 4 bases short and J 2 bases short, with 12 bases between. The CDR3 loop is CASSALDRTGNTIYF. CDR3 bases: TGTGCCAGCAGTGCGCTGGACAGAACTGGAAACACCATATATTTT.

The J gene is TRBJ2-5, the V gene TRBV3-1 (or the pseudogene TRBV3-2), with TRBD1 matching over 7 bases. The CDR3 length is 16 residues. Germline V gene sequence: CDR1 LGHDT, CDR2 YNNKEL (reference sequence). The V gene end was trimmed by 2 bases and the J gene end by 4 bases; junction bases not matched to a gene: 10. This CDR3 is CASSQLGQDFRETQYF. The CDR3 region has the DNA TGTGCCAGCAGCCAACTTGGACAGGATTTTCGAGAGACCCAGTACTTC.

This sequence joins TRBV27 and TRBJ1-2, with 7 bases identical to TRBD1. The CDR3 has 15 amino acids. Germline CDR1 reads MNHEY; CDR2 reads SMNVEV (reference sequence). J lost 5 bases, V lost 4 bases, and 10 bases had no gene match. CDR3: CASSSRQGLGYGYTF. Here the CDR3 DNA reads TGTGCCAGCAGTTCCCGACAGGGCCTGGGGTATGGCTACACCTTC.

This clone was found a few times. The chain has TRBV4-1 and TRBJ1-6, with a weak D call TRBD1 (5 bases). Germline V gene sequence: CDR1 MGHRA, CDR2 YSYEKL. Trimming took off 1 base at V and 0 bases at J, with 10 bases between the two ends. The CDR3 has 17 amino acids. CDR3 nucleotides: TGCGCCAGCAGCCAAGCCAGGGCGAGCTCCTATAATTCACCCCTCCACTTT. Amino acids: CASSQARASSYNSPLHF.

The chain uses TRBV30 and TRBJ2-5; the D is unclear. The germline V and J ends were trimmed by 3 bases and 5 bases, with 7 bases remaining between them. The CDR3 is 11 amino acids. CDR1 and CDR2 from the germline V gene are GTSNPN and SVGIG (reference sequence). In DNA, the CDR3 is TGTGCCTGGAGCTTCCGGGAGACCCAGTACTTC. It specifies CAWSFRETQYF. Based on the CDR3 plus reference TRBV30 and TRBJ2-5, the full variable domain is SQTIHQWPATLVQPVGSPLSLECTVEGTSNPNLYWYRQAAGRGLQLLFYSVGIGQISSEVPQNLSASRPQDRQFILSSKKLLLSDSGFYLCAWSFRETQYFGPGTRLLVL.

The CDR3 sequence: CAISDGRTTDTQYF. The CDR3 coding sequence is TGTGCCATCAGTGACGGGCGGACCACAGATACGCAGTATTTT. The V call is TRBV10-3, the J call TRBJ2-3; D is undetermined. The CDR3 has 14 residues. V was trimmed by 3 bases and J by 2 bases, leaving 9 bases between them. Germline V CDR1 and CDR2: ENHRY, SYGVKD.

The chain combines TRBV3-1 (or the pseudogene TRBV3-2) with TRBJ2-3; D remains ambiguous. Trimming stripped 2 bases from V and 0 bases from J, with 9 bases between. The CDR3 runs 15 residues. CDR1 is LGHDT, CDR2 YNNKEL, per germline (reference sequence). The CDR3 sequence: CASSQRLTSTDTQYF. In DNA form, the CDR3 reads TGTGCCAGCAGCCAAAGACTGACAAGCACAGATACGCAGTATTTT.